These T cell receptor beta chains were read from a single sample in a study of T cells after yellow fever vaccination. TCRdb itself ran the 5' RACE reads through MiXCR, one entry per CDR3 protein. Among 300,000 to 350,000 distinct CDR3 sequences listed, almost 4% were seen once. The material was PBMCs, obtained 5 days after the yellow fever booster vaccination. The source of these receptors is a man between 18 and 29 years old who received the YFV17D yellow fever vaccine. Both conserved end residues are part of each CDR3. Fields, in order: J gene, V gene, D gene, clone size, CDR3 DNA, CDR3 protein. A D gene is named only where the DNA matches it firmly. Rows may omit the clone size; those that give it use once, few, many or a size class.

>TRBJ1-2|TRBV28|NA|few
TGTGCCAGCAGTCCCCTACCGCTGGGGGATGGCTACACCTTC
CASSPLPLGDGYTF
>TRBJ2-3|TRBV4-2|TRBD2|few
TGTGCCAGCAGCCAAGATGGTGCGGGGGGACGCACAAGCACAGATACGCAGTATTTT
CASSQDGAGGRTSTDTQYF
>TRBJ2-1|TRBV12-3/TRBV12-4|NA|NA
TGTGCCAGCAGTTTAGAGGCTGTCTCCTACAATGAGCAGTTCTTC
CASSLEAVSYNEQFF
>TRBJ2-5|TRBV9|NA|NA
TGTGCCAGCAGCGTCGGGGGAGCTCAAGAGACCCAGTACTTC
CASSVGGAQETQYF
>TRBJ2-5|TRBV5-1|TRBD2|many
TGCGCCAGCAGCCGAGACGGCACTAGCGGGGAGGGGACCCAGTACTTC
CASSRDGTSGEGTQYF
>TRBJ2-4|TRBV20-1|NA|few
TGCAGTGCTAGACCCATGGACCCTAATCATCTAGCCAAAAACATTCAGTACTTC
CSARPMDPNHLAKNIQYF
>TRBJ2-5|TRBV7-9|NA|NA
TGTGCCAGCAGCTTAGGGGTCGTAAGTCAGGAGACCCAGTACTTC
CASSLGVVSQETQYF
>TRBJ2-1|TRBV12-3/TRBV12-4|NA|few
TGTGCCAGCAGTCTCTATCGGGACCTTACTGAGGGTGAGCAGTTCTTC
CASSLYRDLTEGEQFF
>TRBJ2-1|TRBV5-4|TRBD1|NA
TGTGCCAGCAGCTTTCGCAGGGGGAATGAGCAGTTCTTC
CASSFRRGNEQFF
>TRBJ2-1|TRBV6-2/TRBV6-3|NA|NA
TGTGCCAGCAGGAGGGACTTGGGCAATGAGCAGTTCTTC
CASRRDLGNEQFF
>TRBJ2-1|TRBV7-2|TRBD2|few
TGTGCCAGCAGCACGCCGGGACTAGCGTTTTACAATGAGCAGTTCTTC
CASSTPGLAFYNEQFF
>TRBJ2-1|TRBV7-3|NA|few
TGTGCCAGCAGCTTAACAAGGGCAGGCTACAATGAGCAGTTCTTC
CASSLTRAGYNEQFF
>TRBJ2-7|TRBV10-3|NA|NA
TGTGCCATCAGTGAGTCGCTTCTGGTAGCGCCGTACGAGCAGTACTTC
CAISESLLVAPYEQYF
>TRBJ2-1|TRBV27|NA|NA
TGTGCCAGCAGTTTATCCGCAGGGCTCCCCTACAATGAGCAGTTCTTC
CASSLSAGLPYNEQFF
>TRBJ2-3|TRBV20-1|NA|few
TGCAGTGCCCTCGCCTGGGGGAAAACGGATACGCAGTATTTT
CSALAWGKTDTQYF
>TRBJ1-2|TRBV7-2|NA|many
TGTGCCAGCAGCTCGGACAGAAGCTATGGCTACACCTTC
CASSSDRSYGYTF
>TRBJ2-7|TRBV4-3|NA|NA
TGCGCCAGCAGCCAAGATCTCGGGCAGGGGGGGTACGAGCATTACTTC
CASSQDLGQGGYEHYF
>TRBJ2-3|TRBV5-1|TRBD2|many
TGCGCCAGCAGCCCCGGGGTAGCGGGGTCAGATACGCAGTATTTT
CASSPGVAGSDTQYF
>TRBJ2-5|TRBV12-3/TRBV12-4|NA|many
TGTGCCAGCATGTTTAGGGGAGAGACCCAGTACTTC
CASMFRGETQYF
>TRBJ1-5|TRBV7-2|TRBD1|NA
TGTGCCAGCAGCTTAGTTGGGACAGGGGTTCAGCCCCAGCATTTT
CASSLVGTGVQPQHF
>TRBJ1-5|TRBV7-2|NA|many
TGTGCCAGCAGCTCTATTTATCAGCCCCAGCATTTT
CASSSIYQPQHF
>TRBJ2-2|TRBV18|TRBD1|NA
TGTGCCAGCTCACCTCAACTTCCGGGACAGGGAAGTACCACCGGGGAGCTGTTTTTT
CASSPQLPGQGSTTGELFF
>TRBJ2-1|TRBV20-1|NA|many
TGCAGTGCTAGGACGGGCGGCTACAATGAGCAGTTCTTC
CSARTGGYNEQFF
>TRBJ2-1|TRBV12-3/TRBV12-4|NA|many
TGTGCCAGCAGTAGGGGCACGCCCTACAATGAGCAGTTCTTC
CASSRGTPYNEQFF
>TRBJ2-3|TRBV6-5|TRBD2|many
TGTGCCAGCAGTTATGGGGCTAGCGGGGGGTTTTCTACGCAGTATTTT
CASSYGASGGFSTQYF
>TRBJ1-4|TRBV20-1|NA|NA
TGCAGTGCTTGGGTGGCAGGGTCTGAAAAACTGTTTTTT
CSAWVAGSEKLFF
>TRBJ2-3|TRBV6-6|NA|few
TGTGCCAGCAGTTTCTCCGGGGAAGATACGCAGTATTTT
CASSFSGEDTQYF